This T cell receptor beta chain was identified during a study of cytomegalovirus exposure and HLA in healthy donors. Per the germline V gene, CDR1 is SGHRS and CDR2 is YFSETQ. The CDR3 has 15 amino acids. V was shortened by 5 bases and J by 5 bases, with 16 bases between the two germline ends. PCR was performed using 60 Vbeta and 13 Jbeta primers. Assay: immunoSEQ multiplex PCR; the TCRdb copy retains only in-frame clones and omits some. This sample has around 140,000 clones, with approximately 80% found just once. This clone has just a few counts. The sequencing input was PBMCs. The clonotype originates from a female donor in good health and CMV-seronegative. The chain carries TRBV5-1 and TRBJ1-4, with D maybe TRBD1 (6 bases). This CDR3 reads CASSLKTGGNEKLFF. For the CDR3, the DNA is TGCGCCAGCAGTTTGAAGACAGGTGGGAATGAAAAACTGTTTTTT. Based on the CDR3 plus reference TRBV5-1 and TRBJ1-4, the full variable domain is KAGVTQTPRYLIKTRGQQVTLSCSPISGHRSVSWYQQTPGQGLQFLFEYFSETQRNKGNFPGRFSGRQFSNSRSEMNVSTLELGDSALYLCASSLKTGGNEKLFFGSGTQLSVL.